This entry lists 3 T cell receptor beta chains sequenced from one sample in a study of blood T cell repertoires in COVID-19. Repertoires were generated with immunoSEQ multiplex PCR, while TCRdb's copy carries only in-frame clones and drops some. The repertoire includes some 220,000 clones, approximately 86% of them detected once, and roughly 5.5% sits in the top ten. The specimen sequenced was peripheral blood. Every receptor here comes from a human donor in a cohort sampled during active COVID-19.

The V and J genes are TRBV5-1 and TRBJ2-5; TRBD2 matches at 9 bases. CDR1 is SGHRS, CDR2 YFSETQ, per germline. The CDR3 is 15 residues long. V lost 0 bases, J lost 6 bases, and 6 bases stayed unmatched. The chain's CDR3 is CASSLDIAGAQTQYF. In DNA form, the CDR3 reads TGCGCCAGCAGCTTGGATATAGCGGGAGCCCAGACCCAGTACTTC.

The chain links TRBV19 to TRBJ1-2; D is uncertain. V was cut by 10 bases and J by 5 bases, with 23 bases left in between. This CDR3 has 15 amino acids. The germline V gene encodes CDR1 LNHDA and CDR2 SQIVND (reference sequence). The CDR3 bases are TGTGCCACCAGCTCGAGTAGTGGAGCCGGGTATGGCTACACCTTC. This encodes CATSSSSGAGYGYTF.

This rearrangement joins TRBV25-1 to TRBJ2-1, with 7 bases lining up with TRBD2. Germline V gene sequence: CDR1 MGHDK, CDR2 SYGVNS. V shed 6 bases and J 0 bases; nucleotides not matched to a gene: 5. CDR3 length equals 15 residues. The chain's CDR3 is CASRVGRGSYNEQFF. The DNA for the CDR3 is TGTGCCAGCAGGGTAGGGAGGGGCTCCTACAATGAGCAGTTCTTC.